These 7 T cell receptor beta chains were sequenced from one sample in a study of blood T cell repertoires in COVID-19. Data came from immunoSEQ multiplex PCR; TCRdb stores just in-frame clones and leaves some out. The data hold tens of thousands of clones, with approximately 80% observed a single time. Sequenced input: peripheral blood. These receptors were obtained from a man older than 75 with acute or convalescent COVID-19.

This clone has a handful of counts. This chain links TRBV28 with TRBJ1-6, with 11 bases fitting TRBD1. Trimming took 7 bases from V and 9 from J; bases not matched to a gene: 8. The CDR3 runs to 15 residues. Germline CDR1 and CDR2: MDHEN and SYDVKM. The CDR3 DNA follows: TGTGCCAGCACCTTAGGGGGACAGGGGGTTTCACCCCTCCACTTT. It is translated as CASTLGGQGVSPLHF.

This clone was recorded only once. The CDR3: CASSPRWGGRPRGYAYEQYF. The CDR3 nucleotides are TGCGCCAGCAGTCCCCGGTGGGGCGGGAGGCCGAGGGGGTATGCCTACGAGCAGTACTTC. The rearrangement uses TRBV10-1 and TRBJ2-7; the match to TRBD2 covers 8 bases. Germline CDR1 WNHNN, CDR2 SYGVQD (reference sequence). The CDR3 runs 20 residues. The trim removed 5 bases at V and 2 bases at J, leaving 23 bases unmatched.

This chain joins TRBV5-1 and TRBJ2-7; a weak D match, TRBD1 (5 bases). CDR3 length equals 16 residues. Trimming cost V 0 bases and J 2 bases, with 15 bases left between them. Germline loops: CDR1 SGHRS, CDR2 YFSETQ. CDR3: CASSLGQPSPTYEQYF. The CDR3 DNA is TGCGCCAGCAGCTTGGGACAGCCATCCCCAACCTACGAGCAGTACTTC.

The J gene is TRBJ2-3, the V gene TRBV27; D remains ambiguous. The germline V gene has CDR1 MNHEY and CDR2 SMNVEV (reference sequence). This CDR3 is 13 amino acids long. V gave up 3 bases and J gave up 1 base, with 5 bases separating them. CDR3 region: CASSFRGTDTQYF. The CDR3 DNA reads TGTGCCAGCAGTTTCCGGGGCACAGATACGCAGTATTTT.

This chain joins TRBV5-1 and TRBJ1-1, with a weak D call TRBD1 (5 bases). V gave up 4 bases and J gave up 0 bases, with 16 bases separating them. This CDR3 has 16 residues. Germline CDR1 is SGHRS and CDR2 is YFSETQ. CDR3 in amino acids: CASSRARANLNTEAFF. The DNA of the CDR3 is TGCGCCAGCAGCCGGGCCAGGGCCAACCTGAACACTGAAGCTTTCTTT.

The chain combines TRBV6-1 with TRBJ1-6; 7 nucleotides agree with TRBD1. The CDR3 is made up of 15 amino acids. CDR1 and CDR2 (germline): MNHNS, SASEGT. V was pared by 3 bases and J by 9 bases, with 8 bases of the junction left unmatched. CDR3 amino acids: CASSETGKGTSPLHF. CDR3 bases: TGTGCCAGCAGTGAGACAGGGAAGGGGACTTCACCCCTCCACTTT.

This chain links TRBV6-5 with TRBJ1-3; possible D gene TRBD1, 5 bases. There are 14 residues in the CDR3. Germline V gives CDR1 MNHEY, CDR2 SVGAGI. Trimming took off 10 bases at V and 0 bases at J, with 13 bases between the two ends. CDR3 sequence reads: CATARDFSGNTIYF. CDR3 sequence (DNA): TGTGCCACGGCCCGGGACTTCTCTGGAAACACCATATATTTT.